Shown below are 18 T cell receptor beta chains from a single sample sequenced in a study of glioma-infiltrating T cells. The iRepertoire nested amplicon-rescue multiplex PCR amplified TCR alpha and beta CDR3s from RNA. Each CDR3 protein is one row after TCRdb ran MiXCR on the multiplex PCR reads. The sample shows about 93,000 distinct CDR3 sequences, approximately 40% of them seen only once. The source material was glioma tissue, nonneoplastic brain tissue, or PBMCs (not recorded which). These receptors were obtained from a human donor with low-grade glioma or glioblastoma, undergoing nonglioma brain surgery, or in good health (not recorded which).

This clonotype was found many times. The chain combines TRBV13 with TRBJ2-7; TRBD2 matches 9 bases. J gave up 4 bases and V 4 bases, and 8 bases lay outside the gene matches. CDR3 size: 15 residues. Per the germline V gene, CDR1 is PRHDT and CDR2 is FYEKMQ (reference sequence). CDR3 nucleotides: TGTGCCAGCAGCTCCACTTCCAGCGGGAGGTACGAGCAGTACTTC. Its protein is CASSSTSSGRYEQYF.

With respect to this clonotype: Its ends do not fully match the called genes, so a read error is possible. This chain connects TRBV20-1 to TRBJ2-3; no definite D call. This CDR3 is built from 15 residues. Germline V gene sequence: CDR1 DFQATT, CDR2 SNEGSKA (reference sequence). The CDR3, as DNA: TGCAGTGTTCGTTCCGGGTGGGGAAGCACAGATACCCAGTATTTT. As protein: CSVRSGWGSTDTQYF.

The chain couples TRBV6-2 or TRBV6-3 to TRBJ2-3; 7 nucleotides align to TRBD2. With V trimmed by 11 bases and J by 3 bases, 8 bases remained unmatched. Germline values: CDR1 MNHEY, CDR2 SVGEGT. CDR3 length: 13 residues. The CDR3 protein is CAGGYGGTDTQYF. CDR3 bases: TGTGCCGGCGGTTACGGGGGGACAGATACGCAGTATTTT.

On this clonotype itself: A much more abundant neighbour one base away suggests this may be a read error. The rearrangement links TRBV19 to TRBJ2-5, with 7 positions matching TRBD1. The V segment lost 4 bases and the J segment 3 bases; nucleotides outside the gene matches: 5. CDR3 length equals 14 residues. CDR1 is LNHDA and CDR2 is SQIVND in the germline V gene (reference sequence). Here the CDR3 reads CASSTYGTEETQYF. The CDR3, as DNA: TGTGCCAGTAGTACTTACGGGACAGAAGAGACCCAGTACTTC.

V gene TRBV28 combines with J gene TRBJ1-1; a possible D gene is TRBD1 (5 bases). This CDR3 region has 16 residues. The V end was cut by 10 bases, the J end by 7 bases, with 28 bases between. Germline V lookup: CDR1 MDHEN, CDR2 SYDVKM. The DNA for the CDR3 is TGTGCCAAAAATACCCCAGGGACGGGATTTGGTGATGAAGCTTTCTTT. Protein product: CAKNTPGTGFGDEAFF.

This clonotype has at least ten counts. The chain carries TRBV19 and TRBJ1-1; 8 positions agree with TRBD1. Trimming removed 6 bases from V and 1 base from J; junction bases left unmatched: 7. This CDR3 comprises 15 residues. CDR1 LNHDA and CDR2 SQIVND come from the germline V gene (reference sequence). The CDR3 nucleotides read TGTGCCAGTAGGCCAGACAGGGGTTCGAACACTGAAGCTTTCTTT. It is translated as CASRPDRGSNTEAFF.

This clonotype was recorded many times. This chain's CDR3 is CASRKTGLGYGYTF. The CDR3 nucleotides are TGTGCCAGCAGGAAGACAGGGCTCGGCTATGGCTACACCTTC. The V gene is TRBV12-3 or TRBV12-4, the J gene TRBJ1-2; 7 bases agree with TRBD1. V gave up 6 bases and J gave up 4 bases; unmatched junction bases: 8. This CDR3 contains 14 residues.

This clonotype has at least ten counts. The chain uses TRBV6-4 and TRBJ2-1; 15 nucleotides line up with TRBD2. The germline V gene has CDR1 MRHNA and CDR2 SNTAGT. V lost 4 bases to trimming and J lost 1 base; unmatched junction nucleotides: 2. The CDR3 is 17 amino acids. In DNA form, the CDR3 reads TGTGCCAGCAGTGCCGGGACTAGCGGGGGGTCCTACAATGAGCAGTTCTTC. Translated, it gives CASSAGTSGGSYNEQFF.

Concerning this clonotype itself: Mismatch with germline at one junction end may stem from a read error. The V call is TRBV6-2 or TRBV6-3, the J call TRBJ1-1; D unclear. The CDR3 extends over 13 amino acids. CDR1 and CDR2 from the germline V gene are MNHEY and SVGEGT. Here the CDR3 reads CARSYTANTEAFF. CDR3 sequence (DNA): TGTGCCAGGAGTTACACGGCGAACACTGAAGCTTTCTTC.

This clonotype showed up many times. This chain links TRBV11-1 with TRBJ2-5; maybe TRBD1 (6 bases). Germline lookup yields CDR1 SGHAT and CDR2 FQDESV (reference sequence). V lost 3 bases to trimming and J lost 3 bases, with 11 bases between them. The CDR3 runs to 14 residues. CDR3 in DNA: TGTGCCAGCAGCTTGGGACAAGTCAAAGAGACCCAGTACTTC. It specifies CASSLGQVKETQYF.

This clonotype was observed at least ten times. The gene calls are TRBV20-1 and TRBJ1-2; D is unresolved. V was trimmed by 4 bases and J by 3 bases, leaving 15 bases between them. The length of the CDR3 is 14 residues. Germline CDR1 DFQATT, CDR2 SNEGSKA (reference sequence). The CDR3 DNA reads as TGCAGTGCTAAAGTGACATTCCCAGACTATGGCTACACCTTC. Residues: CSAKVTFPDYGYTF.

This clonotype has a count of ten or more. This chain connects TRBV6-2 or TRBV6-3 to TRBJ2-7, with 8 bases aligning to TRBD2. V lost 6 bases, J lost 5 bases, and 6 bases stayed unmatched. Germline lookup yields CDR1 MNHEY and CDR2 SVGEGT. This CDR3 contains 13 residues. CDR3: CASRQRERDEQYF. The CDR3 coding sequence is TGTGCCAGCAGACAGCGGGAGAGGGACGAGCAGTACTTC.

The chain employs TRBV7-2 and TRBJ1-5; D might be TRBD1 (6 bases). Germline V gene sequence: CDR1 SGHTA, CDR2 FQGNSA. The CDR3 totals 15 residues. Trimming cost V 2 bases and J 11 bases, with 19 bases left between them. The CDR3 region is CASSLWGAENHTQHF. CDR3 nucleotide sequence: TGTGCCAGCAGCTTATGGGGGGCCGAAAATCATACCCAGCATTTT.

Concerning this clonotype itself: This could be a read error, since a much larger clone is one nucleotide away. V and J are TRBV5-4 and TRBJ2-7; D is unclear. The CDR3 has 13 residues. V was pared by 0 bases and J by 10 bases, with 14 bases between. Germline lookup yields CDR1 SGHNT and CDR2 YYREEE (reference sequence). The CDR3 loop reads CASSLAGVGDQYF. Written as DNA, the CDR3 is TGTGCCAGCAGCTTGGCTGGGGTGGGCGATCAGTACTTC.

In this sample, this clonotype turned up many times. The CDR3 here is CASSLSGRASGANVLTF. As DNA, the CDR3 is TGTGCCAGCAGCCTTAGCGGGAGGGCCTCTGGGGCCAACGTCCTGACTTTC. V gene TRBV7-2 combines with J gene TRBJ2-6; 11 bases are a match to TRBD2. J was trimmed by 0 bases and V by 5 bases; bases with no gene match: 3. The CDR3 is made up of 17 amino acids. Per the germline V gene, CDR1 is SGHTA and CDR2 is FQGNSA.

This clonotype was observed many times. J is TRBJ2-1 and V is TRBV5-4; D gene unclear. The CDR3 loop spans 17 amino acids. V lost 0 bases and J 0 bases, leaving 13 bases between the germline ends. Germline V gives CDR1 SGHNT, CDR2 YYREEE (reference sequence). The CDR3 DNA is TGTGCCAGCAGCTTGGAATCCTTCAGTCACTCCTACAATGAGCAGTTCTTC. Its translation is CASSLESFSHSYNEQFF.

Many counts were recorded for this clonotype. J is TRBJ1-5 and V is TRBV7-6; D not resolved. The CDR3 extends over 15 amino acids. The V end was cut by 5 bases, the J end by 4 bases, with 15 bases between. Germline values: CDR1 SGHVS, CDR2 FNYEAQ. CDR3 coding DNA: TGTGCCAGCAGCATAGGCTCCGGCGTAAATCAGCCCCAGCATTTT. Translation: CASSIGSGVNQPQHF.

This clonotype was counted ten times or more. This sequence joins TRBV11-3 and TRBJ2-5; D is unclear. The CDR3 is 13 amino acids. Deletions cut 2 bases from V and 0 bases from J, with 4 bases between. Looked up from germline, CDR1 is SGHNT and CDR2 is YENEEA. CDR3 DNA sequence: TGTGCCAGCAGCTTAAACCACCAAGAGACCCAGTACTTC. This gives the protein CASSLNHQETQYF.